This passage covers 26 T cell receptor beta chains from one sample sequenced in a study of blood T cells in healthy people across ages. Then a second PCR, running roughly 7 to 11 cycles, was carried out with a sample-barcoded 5' primer and a J-beta primer mix. From the 5' RACE reads, TCRdb called clonotypes with MiXCR, one entry per CDR3 protein. The sample gives roughly 1.7 million distinct CDR3 sequences, approximately 32% of which show up once; 11% is in the top ten. Sequencing was performed on blood. These receptor sequences come from a woman aged 30 to 39 in good health.

The CDR3 loop is CASSSILAGGPVQTQYF. CDR3 DNA sequence: TGTGCCAGCAGCTCCATTTTAGCGGGAGGGCCAGTACAGACCCAGTACTTC. This chain uses TRBV11-2 with TRBJ2-5; TRBD2 matches at 11 bases. The CDR3 runs 17 residues. Germline lookup yields CDR1 SGHAT and CDR2 FQNNGV. Trimming at V came to 4 bases and at J to 6 bases, leaving 13 bases not matched to a gene. The variable domain in full, with the rest retrieved from reference TRBV11-2 and TRBJ2-5, is EAGVAQSPRYKIIEKRQSVAFWCNPISGHATLYWYQQILGQGPKLLIQFQNNGVVDDSQLPKDRFSAERLKGVDSTLKIQPAKLEDSAVYLCASSSILAGGPVQTQYFGPGTRLLVL.

This clonotype has more than one count but fewer than ten. The chain couples TRBV12-3 or TRBV12-4 to TRBJ2-6; TRBD1 might be the D (6 bases). Trimming took 6 bases from V and 0 from J, leaving 12 bases between them. The CDR3 runs 16 residues. CDR3 residues: CASRPTGFSGANVLTF. In nucleotides, the CDR3 is TGTGCCAGCAGGCCCACAGGGTTCTCTGGGGCCAACGTCCTGACTTTC.

The J gene is TRBJ1-1, the V gene TRBV5-1, with TRBD1 matching over 9 bases. After removal of 5 bases from V and 4 bases from J, the junction contained 6 bases not matched to a gene. The CDR3 spans 14 residues. Germline V gene sequence: CDR1 SGHRS, CDR2 YFSETQ. The CDR3 DNA reads as TGCGCCAGCAGTTCACAGGGGGCTGTCACTGAAGCTTTCTTT. Translated, it gives CASSSQGAVTEAFF.

This chain links TRBV7-3 with TRBJ2-1; 8 positions agree with TRBD1. J gave up 13 bases and V 2 bases, and 10 bases lay outside the gene matches. From germline, CDR1 is SGHTA and CDR2 FQGTGA. The length of the CDR3 is 14 residues. CDR3 sequence: CASSLHPDRVEQFF. The CDR3, as DNA: TGTGCCAGCAGCTTACACCCGGACAGGGTAGAACAGTTCTTC.

The chain has TRBV2 and TRBJ2-1; tentatively, D is TRBD2 (5 bases). The ends were cut back, 4 bases at V and 10 bases at J, with 11 bases in the middle. Germline V lookup: CDR1 SNHLY, CDR2 FYNNEI. The CDR3 extends over 12 amino acids. The DNA for the CDR3 is TGTGCCAGCAGTGGTGCCTCGGGGGAGCAGTTCTTC. The encoded protein is CASSGASGEQFF.

The rearrangement links TRBV2 to TRBJ2-3; TRBD2 aligns across 9 bases. Trimming took 9 bases from V and 3 from J; bases not matched to a gene: 10. The CDR3 loop spans 15 amino acids. In germline, CDR1 is SNHLY, CDR2 FYNNEI. CDR3 region: CARIRREGPTDTQYF. In DNA, the CDR3 is TGTGCCAGGATAAGGCGGGAGGGCCCGACAGATACGCAGTATTTT.

This clonotype was recorded only once. The rearrangement joins TRBV5-1 to TRBJ2-1; no firm D call. V lost 7 bases and J 9 bases, leaving 14 bases between the germline ends. CDR1 is SGHRS, CDR2 YFSETQ, per germline. CDR3 length: 12 residues. CDR3 protein: CASCPFWSEQFF. The CDR3 region has the DNA TGCGCCAGCTGTCCCTTCTGGTCTGAGCAGTTCTTC. The variable domain in full, completed from reference TRBV5-1 and TRBJ2-1, reads KAGVTQTPRYLIKTRGQQVTLSCSPISGHRSVSWYQQTPGQGLQFLFEYFSETQRNKGNFPGRFSGRQFSNSRSEMNVSTLELGDSALYLCASCPFWSEQFFGPGTRLTVL.

This rearrangement joins TRBV20-1 to TRBJ2-7, with TRBD1 matching 7 bases. The length of the CDR3 is 15 residues. The V segment lost 6 bases and the J segment 3 bases; nucleotides outside the gene matches: 14. Germline lookup yields CDR1 DFQATT and CDR2 SNEGSKA (reference sequence). In nucleotides, the CDR3 is TGCAGTGCCAAGAATGATAGACAGGGCCACTACGAGCAGTACGTC. This translates into CSAKNDRQGHYEQYV.

The chain couples TRBV12-3 or TRBV12-4 to TRBJ2-3; 9 nucleotides agree with TRBD2. J was trimmed by 6 bases and V by 5 bases; bases with no gene match: 9. The CDR3 runs 15 residues. CDR3 sequence reads: CASSVSGTSRDTQYF. The CDR3 DNA reads as TGTGCCAGCAGTGTCTCCGGGACTAGCAGGGATACGCAGTATTTT.

The chain uses TRBV20-1 and TRBJ2-7; TRBD1 matches at 7 bases. Germline CDR1 DFQATT, CDR2 SNEGSKA (reference sequence). Unmatched junction bases numbered 10, after V lost 1 base and J lost 1 base. CDR3 length: 16 residues. CDR3 sequence: CSARGPSGGASYEQYF. CDR3 nucleotides: TGCAGTGCTAGAGGTCCATCAGGGGGAGCGTCCTACGAGCAGTACTTC.

This clonotype was recorded a few times. The chain uses TRBV27 and TRBJ2-7; the D is unclear. V dropped 3 bases and J dropped 2 bases, with 11 bases sitting between them. The CDR3 loop spans 14 amino acids. CDR1 is MNHEY, CDR2 SMNVEV, per germline (reference sequence). CDR3 in amino acids: CASSLYPITYEQYF. CDR3 sequence (DNA): TGTGCCAGCAGTTTGTACCCGATCACCTACGAGCAGTACTTC.

The table lists this clonotype with a few counts. This chain joins TRBV3-1 and TRBJ1-2; no definite D call. CDR1 is LGHDT and CDR2 is YNNKEL in the germline V gene (reference sequence). CDR3 length equals 13 residues. V dropped 1 base and J dropped 3 bases, with 6 bases sitting between them. CDR3 in amino acids: CASSQGTHYGYTF. In DNA form, the CDR3 reads TGTGCCAGCAGCCAAGGGACCCACTATGGCTACACCTTC.

The chain is built from TRBV11-2 and TRBJ2-7, with D tentatively TRBD1 (6 bases). There are 13 residues in the CDR3. CDR1 and CDR2 from the germline V gene are SGHAT and FQNNGV. The V end lost 2 bases, the J end lost 4 bases, and 9 bases lay between the germline ends. The CDR3 DNA is TGTGCCAGCAGCTTACCAGGGGAATACGAGCAGTACTTC. Its translation is CASSLPGEYEQYF.

The sample holds a few counts of this clonotype. V gene TRBV25-1 combines with J gene TRBJ1-1; D gene uncertain. Trimming took 1 base from V and 5 from J, leaving 11 bases between them. This CDR3 has 14 amino acids. Germline V gives CDR1 MGHDK, CDR2 SYGVNS. CDR3 sequence (DNA): TGTGCCAGCAGTGAATTTGAGGGAAAGACTGAAGCTTTCTTT. Encoded protein: CASSEFEGKTEAFF.

This sequence joins TRBV6-2 or TRBV6-3 and TRBJ2-7; 7 bases match TRBD2. This CDR3 contains 16 residues. Germline V gene sequence: CDR1 MNHEY, CDR2 SVGEGT. Trimming cost V 8 bases and J 4 bases; bases outside gene matches: 17. The CDR3 here is CASSNGRSGGKYEQYF. In DNA, the CDR3 is TGTGCCAGCTCGAACGGCCGGTCGGGAGGAAAGTACGAGCAGTACTTC.

The V and J genes are TRBV11-2 and TRBJ1-2; D is undetermined. Germline V CDR1 and CDR2: SGHAT, FQNNGV. The CDR3 is 15 residues long. Trimming pared 1 base from V and 4 bases from J, leaving 13 bases between. CDR3 nucleotide sequence: TGTGCCAGCAGCTTAGGGGTCAGATCGGCCTATGGCTACACCTTC. It translates to CASSLGVRSAYGYTF.

This clonotype appeared a single time. This could be a read error, since a much larger clone is one nucleotide away. The CDR3 region has the DNA TGTGCCATCAGGAATGGGACAGCCTACGAGCAGTACTTC. It encodes CAIRNGTAYEQYF. The V gene is TRBV10-3, the J gene TRBJ2-7; 7 bases line up with TRBD1. Germline CDR1 reads ENHRY; CDR2 reads SYGVKD. The CDR3 is 13 residues long. Trimming cost V 6 bases and J 2 bases; bases outside gene matches: 4.

A few counts support this clonotype. This chain connects TRBV5-5 to TRBJ2-3, with 8 bases fitting TRBD1. The CDR3 runs to 16 residues. With V trimmed by 1 base and J by 1 base, 5 bases remained unmatched. Germline V gives CDR1 SGHKS, CDR2 YYEKEE (reference sequence). Here the CDR3 reads CASSLTGGRGTDTQYF. The CDR3 DNA is TGTGCCAGCAGCTTGACAGGGGGACGGGGCACAGATACGCAGTATTTT.

The chain couples TRBV10-3 to TRBJ2-1; D may correspond to TRBD1 or TRBD2 (5 bases each). The CDR3 loop spans 15 amino acids. The V and J ends lost 2 bases and 2 bases respectively, with 10 bases between them. Germline-derived CDR1 and CDR2 are ENHRY and SYGVKD. The CDR3: CAISEVRGAYNEQFF. In nucleotides, the CDR3 is TGTGCCATCAGTGAGGTGAGGGGAGCCTACAATGAGCAGTTCTTC.

This clonotype occurred a few times. The chain carries TRBV20-1 and TRBJ2-7; TRBD1 agrees at 9 bases. J lost 2 bases, V lost 6 bases, and 5 bases had no gene match. Germline CDR1 is DFQATT and CDR2 is SNEGSKA (reference sequence). CDR3 size: 13 residues. DNA for the CDR3: TGCAGTGCACGGACAGGGGAGGCCTACGAGCAGTACTTC. Translating gives CSARTGEAYEQYF.

This clonotype was seen a handful of times. This chain connects TRBV5-5 to TRBJ2-5; D is possibly TRBD1 or TRBD2 (6 bases each). Germline loops: CDR1 SGHKS, CDR2 YYEKEE (reference sequence). The CDR3 is 15 residues long. Between the trimmed V and J ends, which lost 0 bases and 5 bases, there was a span of 14 bases. The chain's CDR3 is CASSLVSGAWETQYF. DNA of the CDR3: TGTGCCAGCAGCTTGGTCTCGGGGGCCTGGGAGACCCAGTACTTC.

The J gene is TRBJ1-2, the V gene TRBV5-5; 7 nucleotides line up with TRBD1. Germline V lookup: CDR1 SGHKS, CDR2 YYEKEE (reference sequence). The CDR3 totals 12 residues. Germline trimming cut 6 bases from V and 5 bases from J; bases unmatched to any gene: 4. CDR3 sequence: CASIQQGYGYTF. CDR3 DNA sequence: TGTGCCAGCATCCAACAGGGGTATGGCTACACCTTC. Full variable domain (missing parts from reference TRBV5-5 and TRBJ1-2): DAGVTQSPTHLIKTRGQQVTLRCSPISGHKSVSWYQQVLGQGPQFIFQYYEKEERGRGNFPDRFSARQFPNYSSELNVNALLLGDSALYLCASIQQGYGYTFGSGTRLTVV.

This chain connects TRBV20-1 to TRBJ2-5; 7 bases are shared with TRBD2. The junction had 8 bases not matched to a gene; V was cut back by 0 bases and J by 4 bases. Germline CDR1 is DFQATT and CDR2 is SNEGSKA (reference sequence). This CDR3 region has 15 residues. The CDR3 is CSAREVLAALETQYF. In nucleotides, the CDR3 is TGCAGTGCTAGAGAAGTTCTAGCGGCCTTAGAGACCCAGTACTTC.

This clonotype has just a few counts. The V gene is TRBV14, the J gene TRBJ1-2; D is undetermined. The CDR3 length is 16 residues. V lost 4 bases and J 6 bases, leaving 21 bases between the germline ends. Germline CDR1 reads SGHDN; CDR2 reads FVKESK. The CDR3 DNA reads TGTGCCAGCAGCCCCGGCGGGCTGTCGCGTCTACATGGCTACACCTTC. Translation: CASSPGGLSRLHGYTF.

This clonotype came up a few times. The CDR3: CSASDSKFPSGANVLTF. DNA of the CDR3: TGCAGTGCTAGTGATTCTAAATTCCCATCTGGGGCCAACGTCCTGACTTTC. The chain recombines TRBV20-1 with TRBJ2-6; no clear D. V was cut by 3 bases and J by 1 base, with 16 bases left in between. The CDR3 loop spans 17 amino acids. The germline gives CDR1 DFQATT, CDR2 SNEGSKA (reference sequence).

With regard to this clonotype: The junction and the germline gene differ at one end; a read error may be behind it. The chain carries TRBV10-3 and TRBJ1-6; TRBD1 matches at 7 bases. Germline lookup yields CDR1 ENHRY and CDR2 SYGVKD. This CDR3 has 17 residues. CDR3 bases: TGTGCCACCAGTGAGTTACAGGGGAGCTCCTATAATTCACCCCTCCACTTT. The encoded protein is CATSELQGSSYNSPLHF.